These 5 T cell receptor beta chains share one sample of origin, sequenced in a study of blood T cell repertoires in COVID-19. Assay: immunoSEQ multiplex PCR; the TCRdb copy retains only in-frame clones and omits some. Among 70,000 to 75,000 clones listed, just over 90% were seen once. Sequencing was performed on peripheral blood. These TCRs come from a woman between 18 and 30 years old with acute or convalescent COVID-19.

The chain combines TRBV20-1 with TRBJ1-2, with TRBD1 as a possible D gene (5 bases). This CDR3 is 11 amino acids long. The germline V gene encodes CDR1 DFQATT and CDR2 SNEGSKA (reference sequence). Trimming removed 6 bases at V and 8 bases at J, with 13 bases between. The CDR3 is CSATYRSGYTF. DNA for the CDR3: TGCAGTGCAACGTACAGGAGCGGCTACACCTTC.

The chain combines TRBV2 with TRBJ2-3; 10 bases are a match to TRBD1. Germline-derived CDR1 and CDR2 are SNHLY and FYNNEI. With V trimmed by 5 bases and J by 2 bases, 4 bases remained unmatched. The CDR3 covers 15 residues. The CDR3 protein is CASSRTGGITDTQYF. The DNA for the CDR3 is TGTGCCAGCAGTCGGACAGGGGGGATCACAGATACGCAGTATTTT.

The gene calls are TRBV7-9 and TRBJ2-3, with D possibly being TRBD2 (6 bases). With 5 bases removed from V and 3 bases from J, the gap between germline ends came to 24 bases. The CDR3 has 18 residues. The germline V gene encodes CDR1 SEHNR and CDR2 FQNEAQ (reference sequence). The CDR3: CASSLYSGDGWLTDTQYF. CDR3 nucleotides: TGTGCCAGCAGCCTATACTCGGGAGACGGGTGGCTTACAGATACGCAGTATTTT.

This clone appeared once. The J gene is TRBJ2-3, the V gene TRBV27; 9 bases are shared with TRBD2. The CDR3 length is 17 residues. CDR1 is MNHEY and CDR2 is SMNVEV in the germline V gene (reference sequence). The ends lost 2 bases at V and 4 bases at J; junction bases unmatched: 10. DNA of the CDR3: TGTGCCAGCAGTTTAGAAGCGGGGGGCTTACGCGCAGATACGCAGTATTTT. This gives the protein CASSLEAGGLRADTQYF.

The chain uses TRBV4-2 and TRBJ2-3; the D is unclear. The germline V gene encodes CDR1 LGHNA and CDR2 YNFKEQ. The CDR3 spans 13 residues. V lost 0 bases to trimming and J lost 11 bases, with 12 bases between them. This chain's CDR3 is CASSQDRSVGQYF. For the CDR3, the DNA is TGTGCCAGCAGCCAAGATAGAAGTGTTGGGCAGTATTTT.